Listed below are T cell receptor beta chains from one sample, sequenced in a study of cytomegalovirus exposure and HLA in healthy donors. Sequenced by immunoSEQ multiplex PCR; TCRdb stores in-frame clones only, minus some. The sample spans some 140,000 clones; the ten largest clones claim 1.5% to 1.7%. The sample taken for sequencing was PBMCs. The source is a woman aged 40 to 49 in good health and CMV-seronegative. Both conserved end residues are part of each CDR3. D genes are given only for firm matches.

>TRBD1|TRBJ1-6|TRBV7-3
TGTGCCAGCAGCACCCGACAGGGTAATTCACCCCTCCACTTT
CASSTRQGNSPLHF
>TRBD1|TRBJ1-2|TRBV4-1
TGCGCCAGCAGCCAGGGACAGGCGGGCTACACCTTC
CASSQGQAGYTF
>TRBD2|TRBJ2-7|TRBV28
TGTGCCAGCAGGCAGTTAGCGGGGGTCTACGAGCAGTACTTC
CASRQLAGVYEQYF
>TRBD1|TRBJ2-7|TRBV18
TGTGCCAGCTCACCTTCCCCGGGACAGGCATTTTACGAGCAGTACTTC
CASSPSPGQAFYEQYF
>-|TRBJ2-3|TRBV25-1
TGTGCCACCCGGAGGGAAAGCACAGATACGCAGTATTTT
CATRRESTDTQYF
>-|TRBJ2-2|TRBV21-1
TGTGCCAGCAGCAAACGGCCTAGCGGGGGGGCCAGGGCCGGGGAGCTGTTTTTT
CASSKRPSGGARAGELFF
>TRBD1|TRBJ1-2|TRBV20-1
TGCAGTGGCAGGGGGCTTGGTGGCTACACCTTC
CSGRGLGGYTF
>TRBD2|TRBJ2-1|TRBV7-2
TGTGCCAGCAGCTCCCAACGGACTAGCGGGGCACACAATGAGCAGTTCTTC
CASSSQRTSGAHNEQFF
>TRBD1|TRBJ2-7|TRBV15
TGTGCCACCAGCGCGCAACAGGGGCCCCACGAGCAGTACTTC
CATSAQQGPHEQYF
>-|TRBJ1-3|TRBV4-3
TGCGCCAGCAGCCAAGGGGGCAGGGTCCGAAACACCATATATTTT
CASSQGGRVRNTIYF
>-|TRBJ2-1|TRBV11-2
TGTGCCAGCAGCTTAGGTCGGGACAATGAGCAGTTCTTC
CASSLGRDNEQFF
>TRBD1|TRBJ1-2|TRBV5-6
TGTGCCAGCAGCTTGGGTGGGACAGGCTATGGCTACACCTTC
CASSLGGTGYGYTF
>TRBD1|TRBJ1-5|TRBV5-6
TGTGCCAGCAGCTTAATGGGGTTGGACAGGGGGCTACGCCAGCCCCAGCATTTT
CASSLMGLDRGLRQPQHF
>-|TRBJ1-2|TRBV9
TGTGCCAGCAGCGTAGAAACAGGAAGAAGGTATGGCTACACCTTC
CASSVETGRRYGYTF
>-|TRBJ1-5|TRBV7-2
TGTGCCAGCAGCGCTATAGGGGGTTTTAGCAATCAGCCCCAGCATTTT
CASSAIGGFSNQPQHF
>-|TRBJ1-3|TRBV5-6
TGTGCCAGCACCACAGAGGTAACAGGCTCTGGAAACACCATATATTTT
CASTTEVTGSGNTIYF
>-|TRBJ1-4|TRBV5-1
TGCGCCAGCAGCCTACATCCAATGAGGGTGGGTGATGAAAAACTGTTTTTT
CASSLHPMRVGDEKLFF
>-|TRBJ1-4|TRBV19
TGTGCCAGTAGCACCAGCGGGACCCGGGAAAAACTGTTTTTT
CASSTSGTREKLFF
>TRBD1|TRBJ1-5|TRBV5-1
TGCGCCAGCAAGGCCAGGACAGGGGATCAGCCCCAGCATTTT
CASKARTGDQPQHF
>-|TRBJ2-1|TRBV20-1
TGCAGTGCTTCCCGAACGCGGGAGCAGTTCTTC
CSASRTREQFF
>TRBD1|TRBJ1-4|TRBV18
TGTGCCAGCTCACTACGACAGGGGCATGAAAAACTGTTTTTT
CASSLRQGHEKLFF
>-|TRBJ2-3|TRBV7-9
TGTGCCAGCAGCCCGGGTGGGTTCACAGATACGCAGTATTTT
CASSPGGFTDTQYF
>-|TRBJ1-6|TRBV27
TGTGCCAGCAGTCCCTACAGGAGCTCCTATAATTCACCCCTCCACTTT
CASSPYRSSYNSPLHF
>-|TRBJ1-1|TRBV6-4
TGTGCCAGCAGTTTGTATCCGGGACAAAGGAACACTGAAGCTTTCTTT
CASSLYPGQRNTEAFF
>-|TRBJ2-7|TRBV7-6
TGTGCCAGCAGCTTAAGGGTGGGGAACAGGAGCTCCTACGAGCAGTACTTC
CASSLRVGNRSSYEQYF
>-|TRBJ2-1|TRBV4-2
TGTGCCAGCAGCCAAGGGAGGGGCCCTCGTGGGGAGCAGTTCTTC
CASSQGRGPRGEQFF
>-|TRBJ1-1|TRBV20-1
TGCAGTGTGCGGCAGACTGAAGCTTTCTTT
CSVRQTEAFF
>TRBD2|TRBJ2-5|TRBV13
TGTGCCAGCAGCCCTCTCGGGGGGCAAGAGACCCAGTACTTC
CASSPLGGQETQYF
>-|TRBJ1-5|TRBV28
TGTGCCAGCAGTGGGATTGGGAGGGGAAATCAGCCCCAGCATTTT
CASSGIGRGNQPQHF